A selection of T cell receptor beta chains follows, all from one sample in a study of neoadjuvant anti-PD-1 for oral cavity cancer. The repertoire was sequenced with immunoSEQ multiplex PCR; TCRdb's copy has only in-frame clones and lacks some. The sample lists some 6,000 clones; around half were seen once. Source: tumor tissue, taken after nivolumab (anti-PD-1) treatment. These receptors all stem from a person aged 40 to 85 with oral cavity squamous cell carcinoma. The CDR3 runs from the conserved cysteine through the conserved F or W. A D gene is named only where the DNA matches it firmly. Not all rows give a size; the values are once, few, many and, for expanded clones, a class.

>TRBJ1-6|14|NA|few|TRBV19
CASSMRQKNSPLHF
TGTGCCAGTAGTATGAGACAAAAAAATTCACCCCTCCACTTT
>TRBJ2-5|15|TRBD2|NA|TRBV2
CASSGASGGEETQYF
TGTGCCAGCAGTGGGGCAAGCGGGGGGGAAGAGACCCAGTACTTC
>TRBJ2-1|13|TRBD1|NA|TRBV7-6
CASSLDGTGDCIF
TGTGCCAGCAGCTTAGACGGGACAGGGGATTGTATCTTC
>TRBJ2-3|13|NA|large|TRBV18
CASSPQNTDTQYF
TGTGCCAGCTCACCACAGAATACAGATACGCAGTATTTT
>TRBJ2-7|13|TRBD1|NA|TRBV29-1
CSYRTGDSYEQYF
TGCAGCTATCGGACAGGGGACTCCTACGAGCAGTACTTC
>TRBJ1-2|14|NA|NA|TRBV19
CASSISDSFYGYTF
TGTGCCAGTAGTATATCGGACAGCTTCTATGGCTACACCTTC
>TRBJ2-6|15|NA|NA|TRBV10-3
CAISDGQPGANVLTF
TGTGCCATCAGTGACGGACAGCCTGGGGCCAACGTCCTGACTTTC
>TRBJ2-7|14|NA|once|TRBV11-2
CASSLARWGGEQYF
TGTGCCAGCAGCTTAGCCCGATGGGGTGGGGAGCAGTACTTC
>TRBJ2-7|13|NA|NA|TRBV5-1
CASSEDRTYEQYF
TGCGCCAGCAGCGAAGACAGAACCTACGAGCAGTACTTC
>TRBJ2-5|12|NA|NA|TRBV14
CASSRIQETQYF
TGTGCCAGCAGTAGGATCCAAGAGACCCAGTACTTC
>TRBJ1-1|14|NA|NA|TRBV6-1
CASSEITSNTEAFF
TGTGCCAGCAGTGAAATAACGTCGAACACTGAAGCTTTCTTT
>TRBJ1-5|14|NA|NA|TRBV7-2
CASSLAGSNQPQHF
TGTGCCAGCAGCTTAGCAGGAAGCAATCAGCCCCAGCATTTT
>TRBJ1-1|13|NA|NA|TRBV6-5
CASSYRERTEAFF
TGTGCCAGCAGTTACAGAGAGAGGACTGAAGCTTTCTTT
>TRBJ1-2|13|NA|NA|TRBV7-2
CASSYVPLQGYTF
TGTGCCAGCAGCTACGTCCCCCTTCAAGGCTACACCTTC
>TRBJ1-2|12|NA|NA|TRBV29-1
CSVAQGPYGYTF
TGCAGCGTTGCACAGGGACCTTATGGCTACACCTTC
>TRBJ2-7|14|TRBD1|few|TRBV2
CASRQGLGRYEQYF
TGTGCCAGCCGACAGGGTTTAGGTCGGTACGAGCAGTACTTC
>TRBJ1-6|15|NA|few|TRBV5-1
CASSSDGQRNSPLHF
TGCGCCAGCAGCTCGGACGGACAGCGGAATTCACCCCTCCACTTT
>TRBJ2-2|15|TRBD2|NA|TRBV14
CASSQAGSGTGELFF
TGTGCCAGCAGCCAAGCTGGTAGCGGGACCGGGGAGCTGTTTTTT
>TRBJ1-5|15|NA|NA|TRBV4-1
CASSQATGDNQPQHF
TGCGCCAGCAGCCAGGCCACAGGAGACAATCAGCCCCAGCATTTT
>TRBJ1-2|13|NA|NA|TRBV25-1
CASSDYEVRGYTF
TGTGCCAGCAGTGATTATGAGGTGCGAGGCTACACCTTC
>TRBJ1-2|14|TRBD1|NA|TRBV27
CASSLRWQGAGYTF
TGTGCCAGCAGTTTAAGATGGCAGGGGGCAGGCTACACCTTC
>TRBJ2-5|15|TRBD2|once|TRBV19
CASSTRLAGQETQYF
TGTGCCAGTAGTACCAGACTAGCGGGCCAAGAGACCCAGTACTTC
>TRBJ2-1|13|TRBD1|NA|TRBV6-5
CASSSTGYNEQFF
TGTGCCAGCAGTTCGACAGGGTACAATGAGCAGTTCTTC
>TRBJ2-5|15|TRBD2|NA|TRBV6-4
CASSESAGGSETQYF
TGTGCCAGCAGTGAATCAGCGGGGGGTTCAGAGACCCAGTACTTC